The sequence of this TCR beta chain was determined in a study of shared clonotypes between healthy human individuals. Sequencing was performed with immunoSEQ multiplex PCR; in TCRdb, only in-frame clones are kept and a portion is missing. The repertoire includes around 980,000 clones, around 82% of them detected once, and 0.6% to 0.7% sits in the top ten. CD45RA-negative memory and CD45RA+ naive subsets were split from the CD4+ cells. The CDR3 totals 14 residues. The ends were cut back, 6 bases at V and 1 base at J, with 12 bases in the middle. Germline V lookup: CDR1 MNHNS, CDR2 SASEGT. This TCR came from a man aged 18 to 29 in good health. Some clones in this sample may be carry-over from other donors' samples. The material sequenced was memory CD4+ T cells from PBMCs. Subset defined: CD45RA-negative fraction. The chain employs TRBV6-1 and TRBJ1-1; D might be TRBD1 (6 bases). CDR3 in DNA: TGTGCCAGCAGAGACCTGGGACAGAACACTGAAGCTTTCTTT. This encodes CASRDLGQNTEAFF.